The 21 T cell receptor beta chains below come from one sample, sequenced in a study of cytomegalovirus exposure and HLA in healthy donors. 60 Vbeta and 13 Jbeta primers were used in PCR. Libraries were prepared by immunoSEQ multiplex PCR; TCRdb keeps only in-frame clonotypes and omits some of them. Here the sample spans some 120,000 clones, 55% to 75% being singletons. Sequencing was performed on PBMCs. All receptors come from a man aged 30 to 45 in good health and CMV-seropositive.

V gene TRBV29-1 combines with J gene TRBJ2-7, with unresolved D. Germline lookup yields CDR1 SQVTM and CDR2 ANQGSEA. Trimming stripped 3 bases from V and 0 bases from J, with 6 bases between. The CDR3 is 12 amino acids. CDR3 in DNA: TGCAGCGTTGAGTCGAGCTCCTACGAGCAGTACTTC. As protein: CSVESSSYEQYF.

The rearrangement joins TRBV19 to TRBJ1-5; 8 bases line up with TRBD1. The CDR3 length is 17 residues. Germline V lookup: CDR1 LNHDA, CDR2 SQIVND (reference sequence). With 7 bases clipped from V and 3 bases from J, the junction kept 14 bases outside the gene matches. The CDR3 here is CASTRVGGQGLNQPQHF. Here the CDR3 DNA reads TGTGCCAGTACTCGGGTCGGAGGACAGGGCCTCAATCAGCCCCAGCATTTT. Based on the CDR3 plus reference TRBV19 and TRBJ1-5, the full variable domain is DGGITQSPKYLFRKEGQNVTLSCEQNLNHDAMYWYRQDPGQGLRLIYYSQIVNDFQKGDIAEGYSVSREKKESFPLTVTSAQKNPTAFYLCASTRVGGQGLNQPQHFGDGTRLSIL.

This clone was detected only once. This chain uses TRBV27 with TRBJ1-2; possible D gene TRBD1, 6 bases. Germline lookup yields CDR1 MNHEY and CDR2 SMNVEV (reference sequence). This CDR3 has 17 amino acids. The germline V and J ends were trimmed by 8 bases and 6 bases, with 28 bases remaining between them. CDR3 amino acids: CASFDLSTQGRRNGYTF. The CDR3 nucleotides read TGTGCCAGCTTCGACTTGAGCACACAGGGAAGGAGGAATGGCTACACCTTC.

The rearrangement links TRBV2 to TRBJ1-5; maybe TRBD1 (6 bases). V shed 8 bases and J shed 1 base, with 18 bases lying between them. The CDR3 spans 16 residues. From germline, CDR1 is SNHLY and CDR2 FYNNEI. The CDR3 coding sequence is TGTGCCAGCGCCGACAGACCCACAGGGAGCAATCAGCCCCAGCATTTT. Translation gives CASADRPTGSNQPQHF.

CDR3 DNA sequence: TGTGCCAGCAGTATGAGGGCCCTAGGGAGCACAGATACGCAGTATTTT. Its translation: CASSMRALGSTDTQYF. The chain carries TRBV5-4 and TRBJ2-3, with D tentatively TRBD2 (5 bases). Trimming stripped 5 bases from V and 0 bases from J, with 16 bases between. From germline, CDR1 is SGHNT and CDR2 YYREEE (reference sequence). This CDR3 spans 16 amino acids.

The chain has TRBV6-6 and TRBJ2-1; 7 nucleotides agree with TRBD2. Per the germline V gene, CDR1 is MNHNY and CDR2 is SVGAGI (reference sequence). V shed 5 bases, J shed 1 base, and the junction held 5 bases outside the gene matches. The CDR3 contains 15 residues. CDR3 in amino acids: CASSLADTSYNEQFF. The CDR3 DNA sequence: TGTGCCAGCAGTCTAGCGGACACGTCCTACAATGAGCAGTTCTTC.

The CDR3 DNA is TGCGCCAGCAGAGCCGGGGGGTACAATGAGCAGTTCTTC. Translated: CASRAGGYNEQFF. The chain carries TRBV5-1 and TRBJ2-1, with 7 bases identical to TRBD2. The CDR3 contains 13 residues. Germline assignment: CDR1 SGHRS and CDR2 YFSETQ. J gave up 4 bases and V 5 bases, and 3 bases lay outside the gene matches.

This chain joins TRBV6-6 and TRBJ1-2; 9 bases fit TRBD1. The length of the CDR3 is 14 residues. The V gene's germline CDR1 is MNHNY and CDR2 SVGAGI (reference sequence). The V gene end was trimmed by 0 bases and the J gene end by 7 bases; junction bases not matched to a gene: 3. The CDR3 coding sequence is TGTGCCAGCAGTTACTCGGGACAGGGACGTGGCTACACCTTC. Translation gives CASSYSGQGRGYTF.

V and J are TRBV7-9 and TRBJ1-3; D is undetermined. Per the germline V gene, CDR1 is SEHNR and CDR2 is FQNEAQ (reference sequence). V lost 3 bases and J 0 bases, leaving 15 bases between the germline ends. The CDR3 length is 17 residues. The CDR3 spells CASSLRLRSVSGNTIYF. The CDR3 nucleotides are TGTGCCAGCAGCTTGCGCTTACGGTCGGTCTCTGGAAACACCATATATTTT.

For this clone: One end of the junction varies from germline; a read error may be responsible. The chain joins TRBV7-9 to TRBJ1-2; 9 positions match TRBD1. CDR1 and CDR2 from the germline V gene are SEHNR and FQNEAQ (reference sequence). The CDR3 spans 15 residues. The chain's CDR3 is CSSSLGPGTGNGYTF. CDR3 DNA sequence: TGTTCCAGCAGCTTGGGGCCCGGGACAGGGAATGGCTACACCTTC.

The J gene is TRBJ1-2, the V gene TRBV18; D call uncertain. In germline, CDR1 is KGHSH, CDR2 LQKENI. This CDR3 has 14 amino acids. With 6 bases removed from V and 0 bases from J, the gap between germline ends came to 11 bases. The CDR3, as DNA: TGTGCCAGCTCCCCGGGGATTTCTAACTATGGCTACACCTTC. This sequence encodes CASSPGISNYGYTF. The full variable domain, in which reference TRBV18 and TRBJ1-2 provide the parts outside the CDR3, is NAGVMQNPRHLVRRRGQEARLRCSPMKGHSHVYWYRQLPEEGLKFMVYLQKENIIDESGMPKERFSAEFPKEGPSILRIQQVVRGDSAAYFCASSPGISNYGYTFGSGTRLTVV.

V usage is TRBV9 and J usage is TRBJ2-5, with D perhaps matching TRBD2 (6 bases). Germline V gene sequence: CDR1 SGDLS, CDR2 YYNGEE. Between the trimmed V and J ends, which lost 10 bases and 4 bases, there was a span of 11 bases. The CDR3 contains 11 residues. DNA of the CDR3: TGTGCCGGGGGAGGTGGAGAGACCCAGTACTTC. Residues: CAGGGGETQYF.

The rearrangement links TRBV15 to TRBJ2-7, with unresolved D. Germline-derived CDR1 and CDR2 are LNHNV and YYDKDF (reference sequence). V lost 1 base to trimming and J lost 5 bases, with 12 bases between them. The CDR3 consists of 14 residues. CDR3 nucleotide sequence: TGTGCCACCAGCAGAGCCCCTTTAGTTGACGAGCAGTACTTC. Its protein is CATSRAPLVDEQYF.

This chain connects TRBV18 to TRBJ2-5; the D gene is possibly TRBD2 (6 bases). Per the germline V gene, CDR1 is KGHSH and CDR2 is LQKENI. With 4 bases removed from V and 6 bases from J, the gap between germline ends came to 15 bases. The CDR3 is 14 amino acids. CDR3 region: CASSRSSSVQTQYF. In DNA, the CDR3 is TGTGCCAGCTCACGAAGCTCTAGCGTCCAGACCCAGTACTTC.

J is TRBJ2-5 and V is TRBV7-6; D uncertain. Germline V lookup: CDR1 SGHVS, CDR2 FNYEAQ. This CDR3 contains 12 residues. Trimming removed 5 bases from V and 3 bases from J, with 7 bases in between. CDR3 nucleotide sequence: TGTGCCAGCAGCCTCTCGGAAGAGACCCAGTACTTC. It encodes CASSLSEETQYF.

This clone was counted only a few times. V gene TRBV7-8 combines with J gene TRBJ1-5; the D is unclear. The CDR3 has 20 amino acids. Germline lookup yields CDR1 SGHVS and CDR2 FQNEAQ. Deletions cut 4 bases from V and 0 bases from J, with 25 bases between. The CDR3 DNA is TGTGCCAGCAGCTATAGAGGTACACGGTCTAAGGTCTATAGCAATCAGCCCCAGCATTTT. Its translation: CASSYRGTRSKVYSNQPQHF.

This clone occurred once. This chain links TRBV28 with TRBJ2-3; 8 nucleotides agree with TRBD1. The V gene end was trimmed by 6 bases and the J gene end by 8 bases; junction bases not matched to a gene: 7. Germline V gene data show CDR1 as MDHEN and CDR2 as SYDVKM. The CDR3 length is 13 residues. The CDR3 loop reads CASSPFTGGTQYF. Here the CDR3 DNA reads TGTGCCAGCAGCCCCTTTACAGGGGGTACGCAGTATTTT.

The rearrangement links TRBV5-1 to TRBJ1-2, with D perhaps TRBD1 (6 bases). The V end lost 2 bases, the J end lost 4 bases, and 12 bases lay between the germline ends. CDR3 size: 14 residues. CDR1 and CDR2 from the germline V gene are SGHRS and YFSETQ. DNA for the CDR3: TGCGCCAGCAGCTTCGGCGGACAGTCCTATGGCTACACCTTC. Amino acid sequence: CASSFGGQSYGYTF.

The chain joins TRBV7-2 to TRBJ1-2; no clear D. The CDR3 spans 12 residues. The germline gives CDR1 SGHTA, CDR2 FQGNSA. Trimming shortened V by 5 bases and J by 8 bases, and 12 bases separated the two germline ends. The CDR3 DNA reads as TGTGCCAGCAGCCCGTGGGAGCGGGGCTACACCTTC. This sequence encodes CASSPWERGYTF.

The chain uses TRBV2 and TRBJ2-3, with D tentatively TRBD2 (5 bases). Germline V gives CDR1 SNHLY, CDR2 FYNNEI. Trimming left V 6 bases short and J 0 bases short, with 10 bases between. The CDR3 consists of 14 residues. The CDR3 is CASRFRGSTDTQYF. The CDR3 coding sequence is TGTGCCAGCAGGTTTCGGGGAAGCACAGATACGCAGTATTTT.

The chain combines TRBV2 with TRBJ1-2; D gene uncertain. The V gene lost 6 bases and the J gene lost 5 bases, with 13 bases spanning the gap. There are 13 residues in the CDR3. CDR1 and CDR2 from the germline V gene are SNHLY and FYNNEI. The CDR3 DNA reads as TGTGCCAGCAGCCCCGGGTCGAGGTATGGCTACACCTTC. The encoded protein is CASSPGSRYGYTF.